This TCR beta chain appears in the sequencing data of a study of T cell repertoires in cytomegalovirus infection. Study summary: Shared public TCR beta signatures pointed to both CMV infection and a matching HLA type.

From the reads, TCRdb called clonotypes with MiXCR, one entry per CDR3 protein. Among approximately 170,000 distinct CDR3 sequences listed, 15% to 20% were seen once. Only a few counts were recorded for this clonotype. Its specificity is not known. Findings and caveats of the study: HLA-C-restricted CMV clonotypes gave the most frequent clonotype in two of eight donors. Based on cumulative public TCR beta family frequency, carriers of CMV plus the relevant HLA were identified.

The CDR3 contains 11 residues. V gave up 6 bases and J gave up 5 bases, with 8 bases separating them. In germline, CDR1 is MDHEN, CDR2 SYDVKM. The rearrangement joins TRBV28 to TRBJ2-7; D unresolved. The sequencing input was CD8+ T cells from PBMCs. The source is a human donor in good health (CMV status not recorded). Some clones in this sample may be carry-over from other donors' samples. As DNA, the CDR3 is TGTGCCAGCAGCCCGCTTAACGAGCAGTACTTC. Its translation: CASSPLNEQYF. Full variable domain (remainder filled in from reference TRBV28 and TRBJ2-7): DVKVTQSSRYLVKRTGEKVFLECVQDMDHENMFWYRQDPGLGLRLIYFSYDVKMKEKGDIPEGYSVSREKKERFSLILESASTNQTSMYLCASSPLNEQYFGPGTRLTVT.